A single sample is the source of the 24 T cell receptor beta chains below, sequenced in a study of T cells in Graves' hyperthyroidism and ophthalmopathy. What was amplified from RNA transcripts were TCR beta CDR3 regions. TCR CDR3 underwent first-round RT-PCR with the HTBI primer set. TCRdb analysed the multiplex PCR reads with MiXCR anew, one entry per CDR3 protein. Among a few hundred thousand distinct CDR3 sequences listed, 15% to 18% were seen once. What was sequenced was blood. Receptor source: a woman between 25 and 40 years old with Graves' hyperthyroidism.

This clonotype was seen only a few times. Here the CDR3 DNA reads TGTGCCAGCAGCCAAGAATACCGGGTTGGGGCAGGCTCCTACGAGCAGTACTTC. As protein: CASSQEYRVGAGSYEQYF. V is TRBV4-2 and J is TRBJ2-7; the D gene is possibly TRBD1 (5 bases). V lost 0 bases and J lost 0, with 18 bases in between. The length of the CDR3 is 18 residues. CDR1 and CDR2 from the germline V gene are LGHNA and YNFKEQ.

V is TRBV7-2 and J is TRBJ2-3; 10 bases agree with TRBD2. V was pared by 5 bases and J by 3 bases, with 11 bases of the junction left unmatched. The CDR3 sequence is 17 residues long. Germline lookup yields CDR1 SGHTA and CDR2 FQGNSA. CDR3 loop: CASSVVAGGSLTDTQYF. In DNA form, the CDR3 reads TGTGCCAGCAGCGTCGTAGCGGGAGGTTCCCTAACAGATACGCAGTATTTT.

The chain couples TRBV19 to TRBJ1-4, with no clear D. The CDR3 totals 18 residues. Trimming left V 4 bases short and J 4 bases short, with 22 bases between. From germline, CDR1 is LNHDA and CDR2 SQIVND (reference sequence). Here the CDR3 reads CASSSPRRILPSNEKLFF. The CDR3 bases are TGTGCCAGTAGTAGCCCCAGGCGGATCCTTCCTAGTAATGAAAAACTGTTTTTT.

This clonotype showed up many times. An end of the junction does not agree with germline; a read error may underlie this. CDR3 protein: CASSLLSSRTRVPEAFF. CDR3 nucleotides: TGTGCTAGCAGCCTACTCTCATCTCGCACCCGGGTCCCTGAAGCTTTCTTT. This rearrangement joins TRBV7-7 to TRBJ1-1; D call uncertain. Germline V gene data show CDR1 as SSHAT and CDR2 as FNYEAQ (reference sequence). The CDR3 has 17 amino acids.

The chain combines TRBV19 with TRBJ2-1; TRBD2 aligns across 8 bases. Per the germline V gene, CDR1 is LNHDA and CDR2 is SQIVND (reference sequence). V shed 1 base and J 1 base; nucleotides not matched to a gene: 0. The CDR3 runs 15 residues. The CDR3 sequence is CASSIAGGSYNEQFF. The DNA for the CDR3 is TGTGCCAGTAGTATAGCGGGAGGGTCCTACAATGAGCAGTTCTTC.

In this sample, this clonotype turned up a few times. This chain joins TRBV13 and TRBJ2-7, with 7 bases that match TRBD2. The germline gives CDR1 PRHDT, CDR2 FYEKMQ (reference sequence). This CDR3 has 14 residues. V was clipped by 5 bases and J by 0 bases; unmatched bases: 4. The CDR3, as DNA: TGTGCCAGCAGCCCGGGGAGGGTCTCCTACGAGCAGTACTTC. This translates into CASSPGRVSYEQYF.

The table lists this clonotype with many counts. The rearrangement joins TRBV27 to TRBJ2-3; D is possibly TRBD2 (6 bases). With 4 bases removed from V and 0 bases from J, the gap between germline ends came to 14 bases. The CDR3 runs to 16 residues. Per germline, CDR1 MNHEY and CDR2 SMNVEV (reference sequence). The CDR3, as DNA: TGTGCCAGCAGTTGGCTTTCACTAGCCAGCACAGATACGCAGTATTTT. It codes for CASSWLSLASTDTQYF.

This rearrangement joins TRBV7-8 to TRBJ1-2, with TRBD1 as a possible D gene (6 bases). Trimming pared 1 base from V and 10 bases from J, leaving 37 bases between. The CDR3 spans 21 residues. Germline values: CDR1 SGHVS, CDR2 FQNEAQ. CDR3 amino acids: CASSLGGFWSPTTDRKDSYTF. The CDR3 coding sequence is TGTGCCAGCAGCTTAGGAGGCTTTTGGAGCCCAACCACGGACAGAAAAGATTCCTACACCTTC.

This clonotype was counted many times. V is TRBV6-1 and J is TRBJ1-1; 9 bases map to TRBD1. Trimming took 7 bases from V and 1 from J; bases not matched to a gene: 4. The CDR3 loop spans 14 amino acids. The germline CDR1 and CDR2 sequences are MNHNS and SASEGT. For the CDR3, the DNA is TGTGCCAGCAAGCGGGACAGGGAGAACACTGAAGCTTTCTTT. It specifies CASKRDRENTEAFF.

This rearrangement joins TRBV7-2 to TRBJ1-3; D remains ambiguous. V was pared by 5 bases and J by 0 bases, with 17 bases between. The CDR3 is 17 amino acids. Per germline, CDR1 SGHTA and CDR2 FQGNSA. CDR3 protein: CASSLLLAKGSGNTIYF. The DNA for the CDR3 is TGTGCCAGCAGCCTCCTTTTGGCAAAGGGCTCTGGAAACACCATATATTTT.

The chain combines TRBV19 with TRBJ2-2; TRBD1 agrees at 10 bases. V lost 6 bases and J lost 4; bases outside the gene matches: 5. CDR3 size: 15 residues. The germline CDR1 and CDR2 sequences are LNHDA and SQIVND (reference sequence). The CDR3 sequence is CASRAGTGATGELFF. Here the CDR3 DNA reads TGTGCCAGTAGAGCCGGGACAGGGGCCACCGGGGAGCTGTTTTTT.

This clonotype has a handful of counts. V usage is TRBV5-1 and J usage is TRBJ1-3; no firm D call. The CDR3 covers 16 residues. Germline CDR1 is SGHRS and CDR2 is YFSETQ. Trimming pared 0 bases from V and 0 bases from J, leaving 10 bases between. CDR3 region: CASSLEVGFSGNTIYF. The CDR3 bases are TGCGCCAGCAGCTTGGAAGTGGGATTCTCTGGAAACACCATATATTTT.

This clonotype was recorded at least ten times. The V call is TRBV30, the J call TRBJ1-2; 8 bases are a match to TRBD1. Trimming cost V 3 bases and J 2 bases; bases outside gene matches: 5. The germline V gene has CDR1 GTSNPN and CDR2 SVGIG (reference sequence). The CDR3 is 14 amino acids. This chain's CDR3 is CAWRPPGGNYGYTF. DNA for the CDR3: TGTGCCTGGAGGCCGCCAGGGGGCAACTATGGCTACACCTTC. The full variable domain, with the rest looked up from reference TRBV30 and TRBJ1-2, is SQTIHQWPATLVQPVGSPLSLECTVEGTSNPNLYWYRQAAGRGLQLLFYSVGIGQISSEVPQNLSASRPQDRQFILSSKKLLLSDSGFYLCAWRPPGGNYGYTFGSGTRLTVV.

In this sample, this clonotype turned up many times. This chain connects TRBV12-3 or TRBV12-4 to TRBJ1-6, with D possibly TRBD1 on 6 matching bases. Trimming left V 4 bases short and J 7 bases short, with 11 bases between. The CDR3 has 14 residues. The CDR3 region has the DNA TGTGCCAGCAGTTGGACAGACGAGAATTCACCCCTCCACTTT. This sequence encodes CASSWTDENSPLHF.

This clonotype was seen repeatedly, ten times or more. The chain has TRBV20-1 and TRBJ1-1; the D is unclear. Trimming removed 5 bases from V and 5 bases from J, with 9 bases in between. The CDR3 covers 11 residues. Germline V gives CDR1 DFQATT, CDR2 SNEGSKA (reference sequence). In nucleotides, the CDR3 is TGCAGTGCTGCAGCTGAGACTGAAGCTTTCTTT. As protein: CSAAAETEAFF.

This clonotype was found many times. The chain links TRBV11-2 to TRBJ2-5, with D perhaps TRBD1 (5 bases). CDR1 and CDR2 (germline): SGHAT, FQNNGV. The V gene lost 8 bases and the J gene lost 1 base, with 17 bases spanning the gap. This CDR3 has 15 amino acids. CDR3 coding DNA: TGTGCCAGCGGACCCGTAGGGGCCGTCCAAGAGACCCAGTACTTC. Protein product: CASGPVGAVQETQYF.

This clonotype was recorded many times. The chain carries TRBV20-1 and TRBJ2-7; the match to TRBD2 covers 9 bases. Trimming at V came to 7 bases and at J to 9 bases, leaving 10 bases not matched to a gene. This CDR3 region has 12 residues. Germline-derived CDR1 and CDR2 are DFQATT and SNEGSKA (reference sequence). The CDR3 coding sequence is TGCAGTGTTGCGGGACTAGCCGGTGCGCAGTACTTC. This gives the protein CSVAGLAGAQYF.

This clonotype was detected ten times or more. The chain carries TRBV12-3 or TRBV12-4 and TRBJ2-7; D unresolved. V was trimmed by 2 bases and J by 1 base, leaving 9 bases between them. This CDR3 has 14 amino acids. CDR3 region: CASSLQQRSYEQYF. The CDR3 DNA follows: TGTGCCAGCAGTTTACAACAGCGATCCTACGAGCAGTACTTC.

Ten or more counts support this clonotype. V and J are TRBV20-1 and TRBJ2-7, with no clear D. The germline V gene encodes CDR1 DFQATT and CDR2 SNEGSKA (reference sequence). The ends were cut back, 0 bases at V and 3 bases at J, with 12 bases in the middle. The length of the CDR3 is 14 residues. Written as DNA, the CDR3 is TGCAGTGCTAGAGATCGTACGGATTACTACGAGCAGTACTTC. Its translation: CSARDRTDYYEQYF.

The rearrangement joins TRBV7-3 to TRBJ2-1; weak D call: TRBD2 (5 bases). This CDR3 is 17 amino acids long. Trimming left V 5 bases short and J 0 bases short, with 17 bases between. Germline assignment: CDR1 SGHTA and CDR2 FQGTGA. This CDR3 reads CASSPSVGGISYNEQFF. The DNA of the CDR3 is TGTGCCAGCAGCCCCTCGGTTGGAGGCATCTCCTACAATGAGCAGTTCTTC.

This clonotype appeared many times. The chain uses TRBV2 and TRBJ1-5; a possible D gene is TRBD1 (5 bases). Germline lookup yields CDR1 SNHLY and CDR2 FYNNEI. This CDR3 is built from 14 residues. V lost 6 bases and J lost 3, with 12 bases in between. CDR3 nucleotide sequence: TGTGCCAGCAGGCCGGCAGGGTCCAATCAGCCCCAGCATTTT. Protein: CASRPAGSNQPQHF.

This clonotype was recorded at least ten times. This chain joins TRBV7-2 and TRBJ1-6, with 10 bases aligning to TRBD1. The CDR3 contains 15 residues. Looked up from germline, CDR1 is SGHTA and CDR2 is FQGNSA. The V and J ends lost 5 bases and 9 bases, in that order; junction bases with no gene match: 7. The DNA for the CDR3 is TGTGCCAGCAGCCCGGGACAGGGGTTTGGTTCACCCCTCCACTTT. This sequence encodes CASSPGQGFGSPLHF.

This sequence joins TRBV6-2 or TRBV6-3 and TRBJ2-7; 10 bases align to TRBD2. Germline V gives CDR1 MNHEY, CDR2 SVGEGT. This CDR3 region has 15 residues. J lost 4 bases, V lost 4 bases, and 7 bases had no gene match. The DNA of the CDR3 is TGTGCCAGCAGTTTTGCTAGCGGGAGTGGGTACGAGCAGTACTTC. It is translated as CASSFASGSGYEQYF.

This clonotype was detected only a few times. The junction departs from germline at one end; a sequencing error may be responsible. The rearrangement links TRBV12-3 or TRBV12-4 to TRBJ2-2; 9 bases are a match to TRBD2. This CDR3 comprises 12 residues. The CDR3 sequence: CASSLAGTRLYF. Here the CDR3 DNA reads TGTGCCAGCAGTCTAGCGGGGACTCGGCTGTATTTT.